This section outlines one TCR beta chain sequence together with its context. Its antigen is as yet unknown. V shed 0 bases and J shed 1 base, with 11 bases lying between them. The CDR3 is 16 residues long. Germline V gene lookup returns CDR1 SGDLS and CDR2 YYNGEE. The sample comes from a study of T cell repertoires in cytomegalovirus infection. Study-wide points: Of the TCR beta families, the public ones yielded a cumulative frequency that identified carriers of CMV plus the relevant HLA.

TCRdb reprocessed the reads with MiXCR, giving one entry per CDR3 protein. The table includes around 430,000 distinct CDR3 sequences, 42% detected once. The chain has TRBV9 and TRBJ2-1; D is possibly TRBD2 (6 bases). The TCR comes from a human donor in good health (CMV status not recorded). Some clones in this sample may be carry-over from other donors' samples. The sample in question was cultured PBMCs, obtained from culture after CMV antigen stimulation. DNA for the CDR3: TGTGCCAGCAGCGTAGGGGCGACTAGGTCCTACAATGAGCAGTTCTTC. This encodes CASSVGATRSYNEQFF.